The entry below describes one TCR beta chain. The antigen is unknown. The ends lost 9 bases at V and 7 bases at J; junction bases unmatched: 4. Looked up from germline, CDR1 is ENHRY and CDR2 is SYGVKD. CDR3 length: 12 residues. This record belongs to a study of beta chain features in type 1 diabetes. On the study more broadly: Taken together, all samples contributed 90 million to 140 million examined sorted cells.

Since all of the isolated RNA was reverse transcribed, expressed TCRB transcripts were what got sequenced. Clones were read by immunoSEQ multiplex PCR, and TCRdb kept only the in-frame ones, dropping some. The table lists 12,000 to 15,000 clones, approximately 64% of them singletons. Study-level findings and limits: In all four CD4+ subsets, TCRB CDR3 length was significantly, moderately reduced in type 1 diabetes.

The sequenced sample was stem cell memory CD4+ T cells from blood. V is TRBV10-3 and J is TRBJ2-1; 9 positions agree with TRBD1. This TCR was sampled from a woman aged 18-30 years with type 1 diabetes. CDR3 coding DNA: TGTGCCATTCGGGACAGGGAGAATGAGCAGTTCTTC. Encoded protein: CAIRDRENEQFF.